The source of this TCR beta chain is a study of monozygotic twins with inflammatory bowel disease. Study-level results: The study found lower TCRbeta diversity (inverse Simpson) in IBD patients than in healthy co-twins. There were differing immunosuppressive treatments, which may have added variability to patient repertoires.

CDR1 is KGHSH, CDR2 LQKENI, per germline. The length of the CDR3 is 14 residues. TCRdb reprocessed the 5' RACE reads, keeping one entry per CDR3 protein, no DNA. The sample's table shows over 200,000 distinct CDR3 sequences. As for this clonotype: Its antigen remains unidentified.

This chain uses TRBV18 with TRBJ1-1; TCRdb's D call of TRBD1 is untestable without DNA. The sequencing input was blood. This receptor was identified in a human donor with ulcerative colitis or Crohn's disease, or a healthy co-twin of an affected twin (not recorded which). CDR3 sequence reads: CASSPLMGGTEAFF.